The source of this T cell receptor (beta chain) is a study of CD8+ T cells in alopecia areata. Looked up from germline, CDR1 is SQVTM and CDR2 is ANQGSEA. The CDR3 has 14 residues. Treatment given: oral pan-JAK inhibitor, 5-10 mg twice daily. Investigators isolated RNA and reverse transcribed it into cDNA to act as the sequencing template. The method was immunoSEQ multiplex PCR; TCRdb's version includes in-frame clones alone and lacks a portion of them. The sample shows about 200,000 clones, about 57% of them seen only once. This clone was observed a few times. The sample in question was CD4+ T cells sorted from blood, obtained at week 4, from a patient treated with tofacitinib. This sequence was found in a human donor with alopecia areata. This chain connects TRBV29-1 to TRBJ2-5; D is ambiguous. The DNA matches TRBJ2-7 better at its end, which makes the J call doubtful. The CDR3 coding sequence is TGCAGCGCTGTGGACGGATCCCTCCCCTACGAGCAGTACTTC. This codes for CSAVDGSLPYEQYF.